This entry is about one TCR beta chain. This entry belongs to a study of blood T cell repertoires in COVID-19. Overall study context: Sites across the United States, Italy and Spain contributed samples from acute and convalescent COVID-19. In each case, the material was cDNA or gDNA derived from T cells, B-cell-depleted T cells, or PBMCs.

Authors' processing steps: Amplification of reference gene primers provided the estimated nucleated cell counts. Clones were read by immunoSEQ multiplex PCR, and TCRdb kept only the in-frame ones, dropping some. Clonal size and the V and J genes are those of that table, whereas D and trimming came from the DNA. Counted here are roughly 38,000 clones, 90% occurring once; the ten biggest clones make up 25% to 30%. The germline CDR1 and CDR2 sequences are ENHRY and SYGVKD. The CDR3 is 14 residues long. The V and J ends lost 3 bases and 4 bases respectively, with 10 bases between them. The sequenced sample was peripheral blood. The TCR comes from a man in his sixties with active or convalescent COVID-19. The gene calls are TRBV10-3 and TRBJ2-1; D perhaps matches TRBD2 (6 bases). The CDR3 region is CAISDLAKYNEQFF. CDR3 DNA: TGTGCCATCAGTGACCTAGCGAAGTACAATGAGCAGTTCTTC.